The sequence of this TCR beta chain was determined in a study of T cell repertoires in cytomegalovirus infection. Study outcomes and limitations: The cumulative frequency of public TCR beta families distinguished individuals who carried CMV together with the relevant HLA.

This clonotype appeared a few times. The target antigen is unknown. V was clipped by 3 bases and J by 2 bases; unmatched bases: 8. CDR3 length: 17 amino acids. CDR1 and CDR2 (germline): LNHDA, SQIVND (reference sequence). TCRdb re-called the reads through MiXCR, storing one row per CDR3 protein. This sample carries some 560,000 distinct CDR3 sequences, around two fifths of them seen once, and the ten largest clones take 48%. The chain joins TRBV19 to TRBJ2-1; 9 bases are a match to TRBD2. The origin of this receptor is a human donor in good health (CMV status not recorded). Some clones in this sample may be carry-over from other donors' samples. Sequenced here: cultured PBMCs, sampled from culture after CMV antigen stimulation. The CDR3 sequence is CASSILSGRRAYNEQFF. The CDR3 coding sequence is TGTGCCAGTAGTATCCTAAGCGGGAGGAGAGCCTACAATGAGCAGTTCTTC.